This TCR beta chain came from a study of blood T cell repertoires in COVID-19. Study-level information: T cells, B-cell-depleted T cells, or PBMCs supplied cDNA or gDNA.

Per the authors' pipeline: Amplification of reference gene primers provided the estimated nucleated cell counts. Libraries were prepared by immunoSEQ multiplex PCR; TCRdb keeps only in-frame clonotypes and omits some of them. V, J and clone size were drawn from that table, and D and trimming were deduced from the DNA. The table lists about 270,000 clones, more than 85% of them singletons, with less than 3.5% in the top ten. This clone was found once. Across 24 US areas, participants ranged in age from about 18 to 90 years. Trimming stripped 4 bases from V and 8 bases from J, with 5 bases between. This CDR3 comprises 11 residues. Germline V CDR1 and CDR2: LGHDT, YNNKEL (reference sequence).

The V call is TRBV3-1 (or the pseudogene TRBV3-2), the J call TRBJ1-4, with unresolved D. This TCR came from a middle-aged man who had been exposed to COVID-19. Sequencing input: PBMCs or T cells enriched from blood (not recorded which). CDR3 loop: CASSRAEKLFF. The CDR3 region has the DNA TGTGCCAGCAGCCGGGCGGAAAAACTGTTTTTT.